This TCR beta chain was profiled in a study of tissue T cells after allogeneic stem cell transplantation. CDR3 sequences, V/J genes, frequencies and template counts came from survey-depth TCRbeta sequencing. Data came from immunoSEQ multiplex PCR; TCRdb stores just in-frame clones and leaves some out. The sample has about 48,000 clones; around 66% are singletons. Notes on the study in general: In patients and mice, blood and spleen missed much of tissue repertoire. Limitations included a small, clinically heterogeneous cohort and limited sampling depth.

Germline values: CDR1 MSHET, CDR2 SYDVDS. V trimming: 0 bases; J trimming: 3 bases; junction bases outside the gene matches: 1. This CDR3 spans 15 amino acids. The sample holds a few counts of this clone. Its antigen is unidentified. Gene names follow the mouse nomenclature. Read data end 1 residue before the CDR3 end; the end is taken from the germline J gene. The clonotype originates from a pool of C57BL/6 mice in good health. Input material: sorted cells pooled from one or two spleens. This sequence joins TRBV29 and TRBJ1-3; 8 bases map to TRBD1. The CDR3 sequence is CASSLSGQDGNTLYF. The sequenced CDR3 bases are TGTGCTAGCAGTTTATCGGGACAGGATGGAAATACGCTCTAT. The complete variable domain, with remaining parts taken from reference TRBV29 and TRBJ1-3, reads DMKVTQMPRYLIKRMGENVLLECGQDMSHETMYWYRQDPGLGLQLIYISYDVDSNSEGDIPKGYRVSRKKREHFSLILDSAKTNQTSVYFCASSLSGQDGNTLYFGEGSRLIVV.